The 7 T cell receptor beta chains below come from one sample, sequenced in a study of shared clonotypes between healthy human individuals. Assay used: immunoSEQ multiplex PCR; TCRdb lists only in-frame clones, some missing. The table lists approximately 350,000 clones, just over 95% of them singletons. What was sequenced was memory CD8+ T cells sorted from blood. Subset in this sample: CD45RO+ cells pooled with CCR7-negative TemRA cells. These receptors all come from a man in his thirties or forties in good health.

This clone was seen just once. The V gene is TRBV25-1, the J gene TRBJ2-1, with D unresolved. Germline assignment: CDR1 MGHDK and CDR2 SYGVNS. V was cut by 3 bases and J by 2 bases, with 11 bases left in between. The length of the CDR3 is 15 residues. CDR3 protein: CASSDLRRPYNEQFF. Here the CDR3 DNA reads TGTGCCAGCAGTGATCTACGCCGGCCCTACAATGAGCAGTTCTTC.

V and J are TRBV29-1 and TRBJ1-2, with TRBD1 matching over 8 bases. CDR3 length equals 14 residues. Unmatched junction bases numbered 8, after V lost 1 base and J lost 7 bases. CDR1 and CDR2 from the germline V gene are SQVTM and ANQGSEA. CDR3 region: CSVEGKQGVGGYTF. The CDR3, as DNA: TGCAGCGTTGAAGGGAAACAGGGGGTAGGTGGCTACACCTTC.

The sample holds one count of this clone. CDR3 region: CAWSVLPYATNYGYTF. The CDR3 nucleotides are TGTGCCTGGAGTGTACTCCCGTACGCGACTAACTATGGCTACACCTTC. The genes are TRBV30 and TRBJ1-2, with no clear D. Between the trimmed V and J ends, which lost 0 bases and 0 bases, there was a span of 14 bases. Germline-derived CDR1 and CDR2 are GTSNPN and SVGIG (reference sequence). There are 16 residues in the CDR3. The full variable domain, its missing parts supplied by reference TRBV30 and TRBJ1-2, is SQTIHQWPATLVQPVGSPLSLECTVEGTSNPNLYWYRQAAGRGLQLLFYSVGIGQISSEVPQNLSASRPQDRQFILSSKKLLLSDSGFYLCAWSVLPYATNYGYTFGSGTRLTVV.

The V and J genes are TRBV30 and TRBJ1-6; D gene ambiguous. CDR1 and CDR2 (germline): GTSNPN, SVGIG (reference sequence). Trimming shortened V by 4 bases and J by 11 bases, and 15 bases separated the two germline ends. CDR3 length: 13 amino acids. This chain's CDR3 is CAWNWRGGTPLHF. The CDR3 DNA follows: TGTGCCTGGAATTGGAGAGGAGGGACACCCCTCCACTTT. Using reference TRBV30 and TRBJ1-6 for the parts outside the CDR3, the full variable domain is SQTIHQWPATLVQPVGSPLSLECTVEGTSNPNLYWYRQAAGRGLQLLFYSVGIGQISSEVPQNLSASRPQDRQFILSSKKLLLSDSGFYLCAWNWRGGTPLHFGNGTRLTVT.

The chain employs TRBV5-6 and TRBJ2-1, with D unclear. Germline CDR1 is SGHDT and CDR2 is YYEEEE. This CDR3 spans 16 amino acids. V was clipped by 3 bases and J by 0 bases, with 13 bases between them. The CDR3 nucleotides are TGTGCCAGCAGCTCGACGGAATTGAGCTCCTACAATGAGCAGTTCTTC. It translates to CASSSTELSSYNEQFF.

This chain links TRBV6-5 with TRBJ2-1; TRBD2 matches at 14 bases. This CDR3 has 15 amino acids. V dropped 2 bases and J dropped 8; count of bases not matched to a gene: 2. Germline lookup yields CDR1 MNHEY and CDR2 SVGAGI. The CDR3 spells CASSYGTSGRYEQFF. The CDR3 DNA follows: TGTGCCAGCAGTTACGGGACTAGCGGGAGATATGAGCAGTTCTTC.

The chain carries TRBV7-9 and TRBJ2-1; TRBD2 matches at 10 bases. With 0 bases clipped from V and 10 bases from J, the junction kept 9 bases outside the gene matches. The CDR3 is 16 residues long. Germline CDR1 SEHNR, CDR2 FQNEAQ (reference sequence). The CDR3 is CASSLAALAGVGEQFF. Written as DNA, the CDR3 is TGTGCCAGCAGCTTAGCGGCGCTAGCGGGAGTGGGAGAGCAGTTCTTC.